This T cell receptor beta chain was sequenced for a study of human T cells and chemical hapten exposure. Study in general: On the upper back, patch tests were applied with 0.01% DPC and read at 6 days. Per-sample TCR yield variability stemmed mainly from small pooled library volume differences.

Time point in this sample: patch test 1, 2 weeks after DPC sensitization. As to treatment: therapeutic diphenylcyclopropenone sensitization with weekly scalp DPC. This CDR3 is built from 16 residues. Unmatched junction bases numbered 8, after V lost 6 bases and J lost 0 bases. TCRdb fed the RACE reads into MiXCR, producing one record per CDR3 protein. Among under 450,000 distinct CDR3 sequences, roughly 4.8% were seen once, and the ten largest hold approximately 2.3%. This clonotype was recorded many times. The origin of this receptor is a woman aged 45-65 years with alopecia areata. Some clones in this sample may be carry-over from other donors' samples. Sample: whole blood, taken in connection with sensitization to the hapten diphenylcyclopropenone (DPC). V usage is TRBV12-3 or TRBV12-4 and J usage is TRBJ2-1, with TRBD2 matching 7 bases. The CDR3 protein is CASSPLTSSSYNEQFF. The CDR3 DNA reads as TGTGCCAGCAGCCCCCTGACTAGCAGCTCCTACAATGAGCAGTTCTTC.